The TCR beta chain under discussion was sequenced for a study of T cells in narcolepsy. This CDR3 has 15 amino acids. Unmatched junction bases numbered 13, after V lost 10 bases and J lost 2 bases. CDR1 and CDR2 from the germline V gene are MNHNS and SASEGT. The data were produced by immunoSEQ multiplex PCR, yet TCRdb's version contains in-frame clones alone and is incomplete. The repertoire holds 35,000 or so clones, with roughly 88% as singletons. This receptor was obtained from a human donor with narcolepsy. The V call is TRBV6-1, the J call TRBJ2-7; 8 bases agree with TRBD2. Material for sequencing was CD45RA- memory CD4+ T cells from PBMCs. CDR3 nucleotide sequence: TGTGCCACCCAGAGAGACCCGGGGGGGCCCTACGAGCAGTACTTC. Protein product: CATQRDPGGPYEQYF.